The 15 T cell receptor beta chains below were found in one sample sequenced in a study of blood T cell repertoires in COVID-19. Profiling relied on immunoSEQ multiplex PCR, and the TCRdb table lists in-frame clones only, not all of them. The table includes around 160,000 clones, 85% to 95% detected once. Specimen: peripheral blood. The receptors derive from a woman aged 60-75 years with COVID-19, enrolled during active disease.

The chain carries TRBV7-6 and TRBJ1-2; D unclear. The CDR3 length is 12 residues. Germline assignment: CDR1 SGHVS and CDR2 FNYEAQ. V lost 0 bases to trimming and J lost 4 bases, with 3 bases between them. The CDR3 DNA reads TGTGCCAGCAGCTTAGCCTCCTATGGCTACACCTTC. Its translation is CASSLASYGYTF.

CDR3 residues: CASSYSVGQGADSNQPQHF. In DNA form, the CDR3 reads TGTGCCAGCAGTTACTCGGTGGGACAGGGGGCGGATAGCAATCAGCCCCAGCATTTT. The rearrangement uses TRBV6-2 or TRBV6-3 and TRBJ1-5, with 12 bases matching TRBD1. Germline V CDR1 and CDR2: MNHEY, SVGEGT. Unmatched junction bases numbered 6, after V lost 0 bases and J lost 0 bases. The CDR3 runs to 19 residues.

This chain joins TRBV30 and TRBJ1-2; 7 bases align to TRBD1. In germline, CDR1 is GTSNPN, CDR2 SVGIG (reference sequence). The CDR3 covers 14 residues. V was clipped by 5 bases and J by 3 bases; unmatched bases: 9. The chain's CDR3 is CAWGRGLLDYGYTF. As DNA, the CDR3 is TGTGCCTGGGGCAGGGGGTTACTAGACTATGGCTACACCTTC.

V usage is TRBV4-1 and J usage is TRBJ2-6; 7 bases align to TRBD2. This CDR3 spans 13 amino acids. Germline CDR1 reads MGHRA; CDR2 reads YSYEKL. Unmatched junction bases numbered 2, after V lost 8 bases and J lost 4 bases. CDR3 in amino acids: CASGGLGANVLTF. The CDR3 nucleotides are TGCGCCAGCGGGGGACTAGGGGCCAACGTCCTGACTTTC.

This chain links TRBV9 with TRBJ1-1; possibly TRBD1 for D (5 bases). Trimming pared 3 bases from V and 5 bases from J, leaving 14 bases between. Germline CDR1 and CDR2: SGDLS and YYNGEE. This CDR3 is 14 amino acids long. In DNA form, the CDR3 reads TGTGCCAGCAGCGCCCCACACGGGGGGACTGAAGCTTTCTTT. Amino acid sequence: CASSAPHGGTEAFF.

The chain uses TRBV7-2 and TRBJ2-4, with 8 bases lining up with TRBD2. The J segment lost 7 bases and the V segment lost 5 bases, leaving 7 bases of the junction unmatched. The CDR3 covers 14 residues. Germline V CDR1 and CDR2: SGHTA, FQGNSA. This CDR3 reads CASSQRGPGNIQYF. The CDR3, as DNA: TGTGCCAGCAGCCAGCGGGGGCCTGGGAACATTCAGTACTTC.

A note on this clone: One junction end does not reproduce the germline sequence, and a read error may be involved. This chain joins TRBV19 and TRBJ1-4; 12 bases are a match to TRBD1. This CDR3 comprises 15 residues. The germline CDR1 and CDR2 sequences are LNHDA and SQIVND (reference sequence). CDR3 DNA: TGTGCCAATAGTACACCGGGACAGGGGGCTAAAAAACTGTTTTTT. Residues: CANSTPGQGAKKLFF.

J is TRBJ2-2 and V is TRBV6-5; 8 nucleotides agree with TRBD1. The ends lost 6 bases at V and 3 bases at J; junction bases unmatched: 6. Germline V gene sequence: CDR1 MNHEY, CDR2 SVGAGI. CDR3 length: 15 amino acids. The CDR3 is CASSTGTGHTGELFF. In nucleotides, the CDR3 is TGTGCCAGCAGCACCGGGACAGGCCACACCGGGGAGCTGTTTTTT.

Only a few counts were recorded for this clone. The chain joins TRBV9 to TRBJ1-2; D is uncertain. The CDR3 loop spans 14 amino acids. Germline V CDR1 and CDR2: SGDLS, YYNGEE. V shed 3 bases and J shed 8 bases, with 17 bases lying between them. The CDR3 DNA follows: TGTGCCAGCAGCGGAGCGAGGGTTTCGGGAGGCTACACCTTC. It translates to CASSGARVSGGYTF.

V usage is TRBV15 and J usage is TRBJ1-2; D ambiguous. The V gene lost 5 bases and the J gene lost 0 bases, with 10 bases spanning the gap. This CDR3 has 14 amino acids. CDR1 LNHNV and CDR2 YYDKDF come from the germline V gene (reference sequence). The CDR3 spells CATSPATSNYGYTF. The CDR3 coding sequence is TGTGCCACCAGCCCTGCCACATCTAACTATGGCTACACCTTC. The entire variable domain, with the rest obtained from reference TRBV15 and TRBJ1-2, is as follows: DAMVIQNPRYQVTQFGKPVTLSCSQTLNHNVMYWYQQKSSQAPKLLFHYYDKDFNNEADTPDNFQSRRPNTSFCFLDIRSPGLGDTAMYLCATSPATSNYGYTFGSGTRLTVV.

The DNA of the CDR3 is TGTGCCAGCAGCGTGGGGGGGATGGGTCGAGAGACCCAGTACTTC. The encoded protein is CASSVGGMGRETQYF. The chain joins TRBV9 to TRBJ2-5; 7 bases fit TRBD2. The germline CDR1 and CDR2 sequences are SGDLS and YYNGEE. Trimming cost V 2 bases and J 4 bases; bases outside gene matches: 8. There are 15 residues in the CDR3.

The V and J genes are TRBV4-2 and TRBJ1-3, with D possibly being TRBD1 (6 bases). The V and J ends lost 4 bases and 0 bases respectively, with 13 bases between them. Germline CDR1 LGHNA, CDR2 YNFKEQ. This CDR3 contains 16 residues. The CDR3 is CASSPRQEISGNTIYF. The CDR3 nucleotides read TGTGCCAGCAGCCCAAGACAGGAGATCTCTGGAAACACCATATATTTT.

The V call is TRBV19, the J call TRBJ1-2, with D possibly matching TRBD1 (5 bases). This CDR3 is 12 amino acids long. Germline CDR1 reads LNHDA; CDR2 reads SQIVND (reference sequence). Trimming left V 5 bases short and J 7 bases short, with 11 bases between. The DNA for the CDR3 is TGTGCCAGTAGTCCCGGACATTTTGGCTACACCTTC. Translation gives CASSPGHFGYTF.

The CDR3 region is CASSIATGTGHSGNTIYF. CDR3 coding DNA: TGTGCCAGTAGTATAGCAACCGGGACAGGGCACTCTGGAAACACCATATATTTT. The chain is built from TRBV19 and TRBJ1-3, with TRBD1 identical over 9 bases. The CDR3 contains 18 residues. V trimming: 1 base; J trimming: 0 bases; junction bases outside the gene matches: 7. From germline, CDR1 is LNHDA and CDR2 SQIVND (reference sequence).

This chain's CDR3 is CASSLGQVGNTIYF. The CDR3 DNA reads as TGCGCCAGCAGCTTGGGGCAGGTTGGAAACACCATATATTTT. The gene calls are TRBV5-1 and TRBJ1-3; D gene unclear. V was trimmed by 0 bases and J by 3 bases, leaving 7 bases between them. Looked up from germline, CDR1 is SGHRS and CDR2 is YFSETQ. This CDR3 is built from 14 residues.